What follows is one T cell receptor beta chain and its context. The data originate from a study of blood T cell repertoires in COVID-19. Across the study: There were acute and convalescent COVID-19 samples, and they came from the United States, Italy and Spain.

Trimming at V came to 0 bases and at J to 5 bases, leaving 5 bases not matched to a gene. Germline CDR1 is SGDLS and CDR2 is YYNGEE. The CDR3 spans 15 residues. In the authors' methods: Counts of nucleated cells, estimated from reference gene primer amplification, were obtained. TCRdb's copy holds only in-frame clones and misses some; the assay was immunoSEQ multiplex PCR. The V and J calls and clone size were taken over from that table, and D and trimming were inferred from the DNA. Of tens of thousands of clones in the sample, less than 85% are singletons; the top ten hold under 5.5%. The sample taken for sequencing was peripheral blood. The receptor comes from a woman in her seventies with acute or convalescent COVID-19. This rearrangement joins TRBV9 to TRBJ2-4, with 7 bases identical to TRBD1. The CDR3 sequence: CASSVGDQGENIQYF. CDR3 bases: TGTGCCAGCAGCGTAGGAGATCAGGGGGAAAACATTCAGTACTTC.